A single sample is the source of the 28 T cell receptor beta chains below, sequenced in a study of blood T cell repertoires in COVID-19. The protocol was immunoSEQ multiplex PCR, while the TCRdb copy is restricted to in-frame clones and leaves out a portion. The repertoire holds about 290,000 clones, with roughly nine tenths as singletons. Sequenced input: PBMCs or T cells enriched from blood (not recorded which). Every receptor here comes from a woman in her 40s who had recovered from COVID-19.

Here the CDR3 reads CAWSFRGVVYSPLHF. The CDR3 bases are TGTGCCTGGAGCTTTCGGGGGGTAGTTTATTCACCCCTCCACTTT. The genes are TRBV30 and TRBJ1-6; maybe TRBD1 (5 bases). V dropped 3 bases and J dropped 8 bases, with 17 bases sitting between them. The CDR3 covers 15 residues. The germline gives CDR1 GTSNPN, CDR2 SVGIG (reference sequence).

V gene TRBV5-1 combines with J gene TRBJ1-1, with 11 nucleotides matching TRBD1. Germline V gene lookup returns CDR1 SGHRS and CDR2 YFSETQ. With V trimmed by 3 bases and J by 2 bases, 6 bases remained unmatched. This CDR3 comprises 16 residues. CDR3 sequence (DNA): TGCGCCAGCAGCTCCGGGACAGGGGGGAGAAACACTGAAGCTTTCTTT. Translated, it gives CASSSGTGGRNTEAFF.

CDR3 sequence reads: CASSRMGDRGNYGYTF. The CDR3 nucleotides read TGCGCCAGCAGCCGAATGGGGGACAGGGGCAACTATGGCTACACCTTC. The chain recombines TRBV4-1 with TRBJ1-2; 10 bases match TRBD1. Germline loops: CDR1 MGHRA, CDR2 YSYEKL. The CDR3 runs 16 residues. The trim removed 4 bases at V and 2 bases at J, leaving 7 bases unmatched.

This rearrangement joins TRBV9 to TRBJ2-7; D might be TRBD1 (6 bases). Germline assignment: CDR1 SGDLS and CDR2 YYNGEE. Trimming removed 1 base at V and 1 base at J, with 9 bases between. The CDR3 extends over 14 amino acids. The CDR3, as DNA: TGTGCCAGCAGCGTATTGGACAGATCCTACGAGCAGTACTTC. Residues: CASSVLDRSYEQYF.

Remarks on this clone: Other DNA sequences of this sample code for an identical CDR3. The chain has TRBV9 and TRBJ1-1, with a tentative D call TRBD1 (6 bases). Looked up from germline, CDR1 is SGDLS and CDR2 is YYNGEE. Trimming shortened V by 3 bases and J by 2 bases, and 8 bases separated the two germline ends. The CDR3 is 13 residues long. The CDR3 bases are TGTGCCAGCAGCGCGACAGGCAACACTGAAGCTTTCTTT. This encodes CASSATGNTEAFF.

This clone came up a few times. The CDR3 DNA sequence: TGTGCCAGCAGCCACCTTCAAGAGACTGAAGCTTTCTTT. Translation: CASSHLQETEAFF. The chain recombines TRBV3-1 (or the pseudogene TRBV3-2) with TRBJ1-1; D remains ambiguous. The germline gives CDR1 LGHDT, CDR2 YNNKEL (reference sequence). The V and J ends lost 3 bases and 5 bases respectively, with 10 bases between them. This CDR3 is built from 13 residues.

This chain uses TRBV4-1 with TRBJ2-7, with TRBD1 matching 9 bases. CDR3 length: 16 amino acids. The trim removed 1 base at V and 6 bases at J, leaving 10 bases unmatched. CDR1 and CDR2 from the germline V gene are MGHRA and YSYEKL. The CDR3 loop is CASSQVYRDRDREQYF. CDR3 bases: TGCGCCAGCAGCCAAGTTTACCGGGACAGGGATCGCGAGCAGTACTTC.

The chain employs TRBV4-1 and TRBJ2-6; TRBD1 might be the D (6 bases). CDR3 size: 16 residues. The germline gives CDR1 MGHRA, CDR2 YSYEKL. The V end lost 3 bases, the J end lost 2 bases, and 11 bases lay between the germline ends. DNA of the CDR3: TGCGCCAGCAGCCAGGGGGCGAACGCTGGGGCCAACGTCCTGACTTTC. Its translation is CASSQGANAGANVLTF.

This CDR3 reads CASQRVWAVNEKLFF. The CDR3 DNA reads as TGTGCCAGTCAGAGAGTGTGGGCAGTTAATGAAAAACTGTTTTTT. The V gene is TRBV19, the J gene TRBJ1-4; D is undetermined. V was trimmed by 8 bases and J by 4 bases, leaving 17 bases between them. Per the germline V gene, CDR1 is LNHDA and CDR2 is SQIVND (reference sequence). This CDR3 has 15 amino acids.

The CDR3 spells CASSQGRGRDGDNEQFF. CDR3 DNA: TGCGCCAGCAGCCAAGGGAGGGGTCGGGACGGCGACAATGAGCAGTTCTTC. The genes are TRBV4-1 and TRBJ2-1; possible D gene TRBD2, 6 bases. Looked up from germline, CDR1 is MGHRA and CDR2 is YSYEKL. This CDR3 spans 17 amino acids. The V end was cut by 1 base, the J end by 5 bases, with 18 bases between.

The chain recombines TRBV6-5 with TRBJ1-2; perhaps TRBD1 as D (6 bases). V lost 5 bases to trimming and J lost 2 bases, with 15 bases between them. CDR3 length: 15 amino acids. CDR1 is MNHEY, CDR2 SVGAGI, per germline. The CDR3 sequence is CASSSQGSTNYGYTF. Here the CDR3 DNA reads TGTGCCAGCAGTAGCCAGGGGTCAACCAACTATGGCTACACCTTC.

The chain joins TRBV18 to TRBJ2-7; D may be TRBD2 (6 bases). V lost 5 bases, J lost 3 bases, and 23 bases lay in between. Germline V gene lookup returns CDR1 KGHSH and CDR2 LQKENI. The length of the CDR3 is 17 residues. CDR3 sequence reads: CASSANMGEAFGYEQYF. The CDR3 region has the DNA TGTGCCAGCTCAGCCAACATGGGGGAGGCGTTTGGCTACGAGCAGTACTTC.

This clone was detected only once. The chain couples TRBV19 to TRBJ1-1; 7 bases match TRBD1. Germline trimming cut 4 bases from V and 2 bases from J; bases unmatched to any gene: 10. The germline V gene encodes CDR1 LNHDA and CDR2 SQIVND (reference sequence). The CDR3 is 16 residues long. The CDR3 is CASSTTGAPGNTEAFF. CDR3 nucleotide sequence: TGTGCCAGTAGTACCACAGGGGCTCCAGGTAACACTGAAGCTTTCTTT.

The chain combines TRBV29-1 with TRBJ1-2, with TRBD1 as a possible D gene (6 bases). The V gene lost 4 bases and the J gene lost 8 bases, with 17 bases spanning the gap. There are 13 residues in the CDR3. Germline CDR1 and CDR2: SQVTM and ANQGSEA. DNA of the CDR3: TGCAGCGTTGCCTTAGGGACATCGAGCGGCTACACCTTC. As protein: CSVALGTSSGYTF.

The chain recombines TRBV24-1 with TRBJ2-2; D remains ambiguous. Trimming left V 1 base short and J 5 bases short, with 4 bases between. CDR1 and CDR2 (germline): KGHDR, SFDVKD. The CDR3 is made up of 13 amino acids. CDR3 sequence: CATSDFYTGELFF. CDR3 nucleotides: TGTGCCACCAGTGATTTTTATACCGGGGAGCTGTTTTTT.

The V gene is TRBV19, the J gene TRBJ1-1; 8 bases fit TRBD1. Germline-derived CDR1 and CDR2 are LNHDA and SQIVND (reference sequence). Trimming at V came to 5 bases and at J to 1 base, leaving 3 bases not matched to a gene. This CDR3 is built from 14 residues. The CDR3 is CASSVDRANTEAFF. As DNA, the CDR3 is TGTGCCAGTAGTGTGGACAGGGCGAACACTGAAGCTTTCTTT.

As concerns this clone: The sample has other DNA sequences that encode this CDR3 too. This chain connects TRBV19 to TRBJ1-2; 7 bases match TRBD1. There are 13 residues in the CDR3. V lost 3 bases, J lost 4 bases, and 2 bases stayed unmatched. Per the germline V gene, CDR1 is LNHDA and CDR2 is SQIVND (reference sequence). CDR3 sequence (DNA): TGTGCCAGTAGTATTAGGGACAGCTATGGCTACACCTTC. Encoded protein: CASSIRDSYGYTF.

This sequence joins TRBV5-4 and TRBJ2-2; tentatively, D is TRBD2 (5 bases). V was shortened by 10 bases and J by 0 bases, with 10 bases between the two germline ends. Germline CDR1 and CDR2: SGHNT and YYREEE (reference sequence). The CDR3 is 13 residues long. The CDR3 sequence is CAVGGTNTGELFF. The CDR3 coding sequence is TGTGCCGTTGGAGGTACGAACACCGGGGAGCTGTTTTTT.

This sequence joins TRBV2 and TRBJ1-5, with D perhaps TRBD1 (5 bases). V lost 7 bases, J lost 3 bases, and 7 bases lay in between. The CDR3 has 12 amino acids. Per germline, CDR1 SNHLY and CDR2 FYNNEI. CDR3 nucleotide sequence: TGTGCCAGCAAGACAGTCAATCAGCCCCAGCATTTT. Its translation: CASKTVNQPQHF.

This sequence joins TRBV5-4 and TRBJ2-3, with D possibly TRBD2 on 7 matching bases. Trimming left V 7 bases short and J 0 bases short, with 18 bases between. Germline CDR1 SGHNT, CDR2 YYREEE (reference sequence). This CDR3 is 16 amino acids long. This chain's CDR3 is CASQAWGGASTDTQYF. CDR3 DNA sequence: TGTGCCAGCCAAGCTTGGGGGGGGGCAAGCACAGATACGCAGTATTTT.

A remark on this clone: This same CDR3 is encoded by further DNA sequences in the sample. This CDR3 reads CASSPGLSGNTIYF. CDR3 DNA: TGTGCCAGCAGCCCGGGACTCTCTGGAAACACCATATATTTT. The chain combines TRBV11-2 with TRBJ1-3, with a possible D match to TRBD1 (5 bases). Germline values: CDR1 SGHAT, CDR2 FQNNGV. This CDR3 comprises 14 residues. V lost 5 bases to trimming and J lost 0 bases, with 8 bases between them.

CDR3 nucleotides: TGTGCCAGCAGTGAAGGCGGGTACGAGCAGTACTTC. It translates to CASSEGGYEQYF. The rearrangement links TRBV2 to TRBJ2-7; D might be TRBD2 (5 bases). Trimming shortened V by 1 base and J by 4 bases, and 5 bases separated the two germline ends. The CDR3 contains 12 residues. Germline values: CDR1 SNHLY, CDR2 FYNNEI.

This clone has more than one count but fewer than ten. V gene TRBV30 combines with J gene TRBJ1-6, with unresolved D. Trimming removed 0 bases at V and 13 bases at J, with 7 bases between. The CDR3 covers 11 residues. The germline CDR1 and CDR2 sequences are GTSNPN and SVGIG (reference sequence). This chain's CDR3 is CAWSVNSPLHF. Here the CDR3 DNA reads TGTGCCTGGAGTGTAAACAGTCCCCTCCACTTT.

The rearrangement joins TRBV19 to TRBJ2-5, with a possible D match to TRBD2 (5 bases). Germline V CDR1 and CDR2: LNHDA, SQIVND (reference sequence). Trimming took off 1 base at V and 4 bases at J, with 13 bases between the two ends. This CDR3 has 15 residues. The CDR3 region is CASSIGQLVGETQYF. The CDR3 DNA reads TGTGCCAGTAGTATAGGTCAACTAGTTGGAGAGACCCAGTACTTC.

This rearrangement joins TRBV5-1 to TRBJ1-1; weak D call: TRBD1 (5 bases). Germline CDR1 is SGHRS and CDR2 is YFSETQ. The CDR3 extends over 14 amino acids. Trimming removed 1 base from V and 3 bases from J, with 10 bases in between. The CDR3 sequence is CASSLNLRDTEAFF. CDR3 bases: TGCGCCAGCAGCTTGAACCTCAGGGACACTGAAGCTTTCTTT.

Only a few counts were recorded for this clone. The CDR3 DNA is TGTGCCAGCAGTGCGCAGAACACCGGGGAGCTGTTTTTT. This codes for CASSAQNTGELFF. The chain joins TRBV27 to TRBJ2-2; D remains ambiguous. The CDR3 runs to 13 residues. The germline gives CDR1 MNHEY, CDR2 SMNVEV (reference sequence). Deletions cut 5 bases from V and 1 base from J, with 5 bases between.

This clone was seen a single time. CDR3 DNA: TGTGCCACCAGTGACCCACTGACAGATAGCAATCAGCCCCAGCATTTT. This sequence encodes CATSDPLTDSNQPQHF. The rearrangement joins TRBV24-1 to TRBJ1-5; tentative D call: TRBD1 (5 bases). The V end was cut by 4 bases, the J end by 0 bases, with 12 bases between. Germline V gene data show CDR1 as KGHDR and CDR2 as SFDVKD. The CDR3 runs to 16 residues.

The rearrangement joins TRBV3-1 (or the pseudogene TRBV3-2) to TRBJ2-1; 9 bases are shared with TRBD2. The V gene's germline CDR1 is LGHDT and CDR2 YNNKEL (reference sequence). The CDR3 totals 16 residues. After removal of 4 bases from V and 3 bases from J, the junction contained 7 bases not matched to a gene. The CDR3 bases are TGTGCCAGCAGCCCCGGTGGAGCGGGGGGCTACAATGAGCAGTTCTTC. This translates into CASSPGGAGGYNEQFF.